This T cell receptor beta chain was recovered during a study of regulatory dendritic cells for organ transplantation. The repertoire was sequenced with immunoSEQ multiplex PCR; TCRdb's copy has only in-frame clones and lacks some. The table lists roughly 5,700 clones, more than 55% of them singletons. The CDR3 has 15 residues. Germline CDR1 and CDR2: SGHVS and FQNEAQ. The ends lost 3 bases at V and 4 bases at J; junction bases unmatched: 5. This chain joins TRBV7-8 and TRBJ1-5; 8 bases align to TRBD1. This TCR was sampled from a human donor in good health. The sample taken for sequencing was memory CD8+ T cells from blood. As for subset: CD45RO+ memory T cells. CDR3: CASSFWTGINQPQHF. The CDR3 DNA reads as TGTGCCAGCAGCTTTTGGACAGGGATAAATCAGCCCCAGCATTTT.